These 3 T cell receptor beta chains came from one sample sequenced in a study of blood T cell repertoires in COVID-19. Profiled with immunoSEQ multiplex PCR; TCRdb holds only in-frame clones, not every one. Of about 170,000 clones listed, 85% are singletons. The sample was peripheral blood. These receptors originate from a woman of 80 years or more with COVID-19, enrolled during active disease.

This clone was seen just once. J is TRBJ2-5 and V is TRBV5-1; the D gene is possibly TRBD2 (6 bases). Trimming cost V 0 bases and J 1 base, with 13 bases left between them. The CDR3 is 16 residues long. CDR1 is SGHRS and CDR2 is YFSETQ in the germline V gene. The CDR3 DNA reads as TGCGCCAGCAGCTTGGGAGGAGGGAGTTCCCAAGAGACCCAGTACTTC. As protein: CASSLGGGSSQETQYF.

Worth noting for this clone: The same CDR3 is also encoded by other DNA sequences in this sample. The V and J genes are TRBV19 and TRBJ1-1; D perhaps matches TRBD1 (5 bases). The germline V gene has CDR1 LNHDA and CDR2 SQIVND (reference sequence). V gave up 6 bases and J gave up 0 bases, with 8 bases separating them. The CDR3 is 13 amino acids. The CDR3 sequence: CASSPTVNTEAFF. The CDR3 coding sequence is TGTGCCAGTAGCCCGACAGTGAACACTGAAGCTTTCTTT.

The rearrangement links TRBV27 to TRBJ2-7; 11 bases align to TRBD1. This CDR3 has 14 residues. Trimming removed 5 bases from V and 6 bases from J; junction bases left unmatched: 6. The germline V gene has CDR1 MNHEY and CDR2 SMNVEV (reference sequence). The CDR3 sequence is CASSRPGTGGEQYF. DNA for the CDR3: TGTGCCAGCAGTCGGCCCGGGACAGGGGGCGAGCAGTACTTC.